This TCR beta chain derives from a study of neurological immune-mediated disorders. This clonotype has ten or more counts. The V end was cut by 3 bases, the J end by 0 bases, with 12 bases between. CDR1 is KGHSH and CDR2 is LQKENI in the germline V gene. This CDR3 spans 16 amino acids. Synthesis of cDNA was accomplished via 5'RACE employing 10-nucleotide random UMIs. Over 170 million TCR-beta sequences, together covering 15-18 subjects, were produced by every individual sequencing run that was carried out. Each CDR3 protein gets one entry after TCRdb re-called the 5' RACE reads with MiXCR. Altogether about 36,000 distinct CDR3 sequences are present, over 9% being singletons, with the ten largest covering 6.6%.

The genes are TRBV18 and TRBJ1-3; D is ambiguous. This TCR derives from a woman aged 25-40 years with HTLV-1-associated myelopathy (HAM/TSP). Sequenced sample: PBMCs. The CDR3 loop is CASSPMDGSSGNTIYF. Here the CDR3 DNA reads TGTGCCAGCTCACCTATGGACGGAAGCTCTGGAAACACCATATATTTT.